Below, one TCR beta chain is given with its context. The antigen is undetermined. The record originates from a study of T cell responses to AZD1222 COVID-19 vaccine. In the study overall: Analyses pooled second doses at about 4 or about 12 weeks.

CDR3 length equals 15 residues. The germline V gene encodes CDR1 SGDLS and CDR2 YYNGEE. The junction had 3 bases not matched to a gene; V was cut back by 3 bases and J by 0 bases. Study outcomes and limitations: Vaccine-associated CD4 TCRs ranged over spike, dominating at 160-218 and 743-854. Donors skewed white British and female; clonal diversity was possibly underestimated.

Sequencing used immunoSEQ multiplex PCR; TCRdb keeps in-frame clones, though not all of them. The sample lists 100,000 to 150,000 clones, about 89% occurring once. This chain joins TRBV9 and TRBJ2-1, with TRBD2 identical over 7 bases. Sequenced here: peripheral blood, sampled on day 0 of AZD1222 vaccination. The origin of this receptor is an adult in good health. CDR3 nucleotides: TGTGCCAGCAGCGCCCGGGAGGCCTCCTACAATGAGCAGTTCTTC. Amino acid sequence: CASSAREASYNEQFF.